These 21 T cell receptor beta chains came from one sample sequenced in a study of identical twins. TCRdb ran MiXCR on the 5' RACE reads and lists one entry per CDR3 protein. This table holds around 95,000 distinct CDR3 sequences, roughly 6% found once. The sample comprised memory T cells sorted from blood. The receptors derive from a woman aged 45-65 years in good health.

This clonotype was recorded many times. This chain links TRBV14 with TRBJ2-7; D is undetermined. Germline V gives CDR1 SGHDN, CDR2 FVKESK. This CDR3 contains 12 residues. The V gene lost 0 bases and the J gene lost 6 bases, with 6 bases spanning the gap. This CDR3 reads CASSQDSPEQYF. DNA of the CDR3: TGTGCCAGCAGCCAAGACAGTCCCGAGCAGTACTTC.

The chain combines TRBV10-3 with TRBJ2-7, with D perhaps matching TRBD1 (5 bases). Germline lookup yields CDR1 ENHRY and CDR2 SYGVKD. The length of the CDR3 is 13 residues. Trimming cost V 6 bases and J 2 bases, with 11 bases left between them. The CDR3 nucleotides read TGTGCCATCAGGGCCAGGGTCACCTACGAGCAGTACTTC. Translating it yields CAIRARVTYEQYF.

In this sample, this clonotype turned up many times. The chain links TRBV29-1 to TRBJ2-1; D perhaps matches TRBD2 (7 bases). V lost 2 bases to trimming and J lost 8 bases, with 16 bases between them. This CDR3 spans 14 amino acids. CDR1 is SQVTM and CDR2 is ANQGSEA in the germline V gene. For the CDR3, the DNA is TGCAGCGTTGAAAAACATAGGGGGGGCGATGAGCAGTTCTTC. This encodes CSVEKHRGGDEQFF.

The sample holds many counts of this clonotype. V and J are TRBV28 and TRBJ1-5; D ambiguous. V was shortened by 7 bases and J by 5 bases, with 15 bases between the two germline ends. In germline, CDR1 is MDHEN, CDR2 SYDVKM. The CDR3 contains 14 residues. The CDR3 DNA reads TGTGCCAGCACTCCGGACCCTAGGGATCAGCCCCAGCATTTT. Protein sequence: CASTPDPRDQPQHF.

V and J are TRBV11-2 and TRBJ2-7, with TRBD2 matching 12 bases. CDR1 is SGHAT, CDR2 FQNNGV, per germline. V lost 3 bases, J lost 4 bases, and 7 bases stayed unmatched. The CDR3 length is 16 residues. CDR3 amino acids: CASSFLAGGPSYEQYF. CDR3 nucleotides: TGTGCCAGCAGCTTCCTAGCGGGAGGGCCTAGTTACGAGCAGTACTTC.

This clonotype was observed many times. This chain links TRBV7-2 with TRBJ2-5; D ambiguous. Germline V CDR1 and CDR2: SGHTA, FQGNSA. CDR3 length: 16 residues. V gave up 5 bases and J gave up 3 bases, with 19 bases separating them. CDR3 residues: CASSPITNRLKETQYF. As DNA, the CDR3 is TGTGCCAGCAGCCCCATAACCAATAGGTTAAAAGAGACCCAGTACTTC.

This clonotype was seen only a few times. This rearrangement joins TRBV20-1 to TRBJ1-5; 7 bases agree with TRBD1. The CDR3 sequence is 13 residues long. Germline CDR1 reads DFQATT; CDR2 reads SNEGSKA (reference sequence). J gave up 4 bases and V 5 bases, and 5 bases lay outside the gene matches. The CDR3, as DNA: TGCAGTGCTCCGGGACAGATAAATCAGCCCCAGCATTTT. It translates to CSAPGQINQPQHF.

This clonotype was seen more than once but under ten times. The chain recombines TRBV20-1 with TRBJ2-7; 9 positions agree with TRBD2. V was clipped by 4 bases and J by 1 base; unmatched bases: 5. The germline gives CDR1 DFQATT, CDR2 SNEGSKA (reference sequence). This CDR3 has 14 residues. Here the CDR3 DNA reads TGCAGTGCTATGACTAGCGGACAATCCTACGAGCAGTACTTC. This gives the protein CSAMTSGQSYEQYF.

Many counts were recorded for this clonotype. The genes are TRBV7-8 and TRBJ2-7, with D possibly being TRBD1 (6 bases). The CDR3 consists of 14 residues. V was pared by 5 bases and J by 5 bases, with 16 bases between. The germline CDR1 and CDR2 sequences are SGHVS and FQNEAQ. The CDR3 reads CASSPLPRGNEQYV. The DNA for the CDR3 is TGTGCCAGCAGCCCCCTTCCCAGGGGAAACGAGCAGTACGTC.

This clonotype showed up many times. The chain has TRBV10-3 and TRBJ2-7, with a tentative D call TRBD2 (5 bases). Deletions cut 8 bases from V and 2 bases from J, with 10 bases between. Germline V gene lookup returns CDR1 ENHRY and CDR2 SYGVKD. The length of the CDR3 is 12 residues. Here the CDR3 reads CAIWTFPYEQYV. The CDR3 DNA reads TGTGCCATCTGGACTTTCCCCTACGAGCAGTACGTC.

This clonotype has ten or more counts. V and J are TRBV7-2 and TRBJ2-3, with D perhaps TRBD2 (7 bases). CDR1 SGHTA and CDR2 FQGNSA come from the germline V gene. CDR3 length: 15 residues. The V end was cut by 2 bases, the J end by 6 bases, with 15 bases between. CDR3 amino acids: CASSLRGGPADTQYF. CDR3 in DNA: TGTGCCAGCAGCTTACGCGGGGGCCCGGCCGATACGCAGTATTTT.

The genes are TRBV11-2 and TRBJ2-3; 10 positions match TRBD2. The CDR3 sequence is 15 residues long. The V segment lost 4 bases and the J segment 4 bases; nucleotides outside the gene matches: 5. Germline CDR1 SGHAT, CDR2 FQNNGV. The CDR3, as DNA: TGTGCCAGCAGCTCGCTAGCGGGAGTCCCAGATACGCAGTATTTT. Protein product: CASSSLAGVPDTQYF.

This clonotype turned up a few times. Compared with germline, one end of the junction differs, possibly owing to a read error. V gene TRBV12-3 or TRBV12-4 combines with J gene TRBJ2-7, with D perhaps given as TRBD1 or TRBD2 (5 bases each). This CDR3 is 14 amino acids long. CDR3 bases: TGTGCCAGCAATTTAGAGGGACCAGCCTACGAGCAGTACTTC. It codes for CASNLEGPAYEQYF.

This clonotype was detected many times. The V gene is TRBV7-6, the J gene TRBJ2-7; TRBD2 aligns across 8 bases. This CDR3 is 14 amino acids long. Trimming took 1 base from V and 5 from J; bases not matched to a gene: 4. The germline V gene has CDR1 SGHVS and CDR2 FNYEAQ. CDR3 DNA sequence: TGTGCCAGCAGCTTAGGGGTGGGACTAGACGAGCAGTACTTC. Encoded protein: CASSLGVGLDEQYF.

This clonotype was counted ten times or more. The rearrangement uses TRBV7-9 and TRBJ1-5; possibly TRBD1 for D (5 bases). The V end was cut by 5 bases, the J end by 0 bases, with 14 bases between. The CDR3 extends over 16 amino acids. Germline V gene sequence: CDR1 SEHNR, CDR2 FQNEAQ (reference sequence). CDR3 bases: TGTGCCAGCAGCAAGGGCAGGGTGGTTAGCAATCAGCCCCAGCATTTT. It is translated as CASSKGRVVSNQPQHF. The full variable domain, its missing parts supplied by reference TRBV7-9 and TRBJ1-5, is DTGVSQNPRHKITKRGQNVTFRCDPISEHNRLYWYRQTLGQGPEFLTYFQNEAQLEKSRLLSDRFSAERPKGSFSTLEIQRTEQGDSAMYLCASSKGRVVSNQPQHFGDGTRLSIL.

This clonotype was counted ten times or more. The chain has TRBV12-3 or TRBV12-4 and TRBJ1-6, with no clear D. This CDR3 has 14 residues. Trimming removed 6 bases from V and 1 base from J, with 7 bases in between. The CDR3 here is CASSKRSYNSPLHF. The DNA of the CDR3 is TGTGCCAGCAGCAAGCGGTCCTATAATTCACCCCTCCACTTT.

This clonotype is termed medium-sized. The chain employs TRBV29-1 and TRBJ1-1; no reliable D call. The V gene lost 7 bases and the J gene lost 0 bases, with 9 bases spanning the gap. The CDR3 totals 12 residues. CDR1 and CDR2 from the germline V gene are SQVTM and ANQGSEA. The CDR3, as DNA: TGCAGCGGGCGGAACATGAACACTGAAGCTTTCTTT. This encodes CSGRNMNTEAFF.

This clonotype was counted at least ten times. This chain uses TRBV27 with TRBJ2-7; TRBD1 matches at 9 bases. This CDR3 is 16 amino acids long. Trimming removed 6 bases from V and 5 bases from J; junction bases left unmatched: 14. Germline V CDR1 and CDR2: MNHEY, SMNVEV (reference sequence). This CDR3 reads CASRLGGRDRDHEQYV. CDR3 in DNA: TGTGCCAGCAGACTAGGGGGGCGGGACAGGGACCACGAGCAGTACGTC.

This clonotype was seen repeatedly, ten times or more. The J gene is TRBJ1-5, the V gene TRBV4-1; the match to TRBD1 covers 8 bases. Germline values: CDR1 MGHRA, CDR2 YSYEKL. J gave up 0 bases and V 6 bases, and 1 base lay outside the gene matches. This CDR3 region has 14 residues. CDR3 sequence (DNA): TGCGCCAGCAGAGACAGGGGTAGCAATCAGCCCCAGCATTTT. The encoded protein is CASRDRGSNQPQHF.

Ten or more counts support this clonotype. The V call is TRBV12-3 or TRBV12-4, the J call TRBJ2-3, with 9 bases fitting TRBD2. The CDR3 consists of 18 residues. V shed 7 bases, J shed 1 base, and the junction held 15 bases outside the gene matches. Written as DNA, the CDR3 is TGTGCCAGCACCACATCTAGCGGGAAGGTTATTGGCACAGATACGCAGTATTTT. This codes for CASTTSSGKVIGTDTQYF.

This clonotype was seen a few times. The chain couples TRBV6-1 to TRBJ2-1; 7 bases align to TRBD1. CDR1 is MNHNS and CDR2 is SASEGT in the germline V gene. Trimming took 5 bases from V and 9 from J; bases not matched to a gene: 4. The CDR3 has 12 amino acids. This CDR3 is CASSMTGFEQFF. As DNA, the CDR3 is TGTGCCAGCAGTATGACAGGGTTTGAGCAGTTCTTC.